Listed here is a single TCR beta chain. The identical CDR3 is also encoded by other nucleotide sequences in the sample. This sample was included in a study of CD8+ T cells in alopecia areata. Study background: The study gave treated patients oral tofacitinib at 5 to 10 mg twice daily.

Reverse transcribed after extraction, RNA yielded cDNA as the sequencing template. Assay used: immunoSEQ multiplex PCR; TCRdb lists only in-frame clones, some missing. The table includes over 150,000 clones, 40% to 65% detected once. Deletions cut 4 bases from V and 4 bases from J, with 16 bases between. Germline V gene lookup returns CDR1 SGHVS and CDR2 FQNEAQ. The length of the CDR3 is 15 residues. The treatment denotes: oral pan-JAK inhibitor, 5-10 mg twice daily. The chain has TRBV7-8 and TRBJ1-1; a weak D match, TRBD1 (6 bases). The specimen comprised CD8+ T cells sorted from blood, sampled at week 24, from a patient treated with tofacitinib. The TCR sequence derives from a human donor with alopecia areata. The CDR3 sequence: CASSSPGQGGTEAFF. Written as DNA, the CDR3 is TGTGCCAGCAGCTCCCCAGGCCAAGGGGGCACTGAAGCTTTCTTT.